One TCR beta chain is described in this entry. Profiling relied on immunoSEQ multiplex PCR, and the TCRdb table lists in-frame clones only, not all of them. The sample contains about 1.1 million clones, approximately 78% of which appear only once. The data stem from a study of shared clonotypes between healthy human individuals. The specimen sequenced was memory CD4+ T cells from PBMCs. Subset here: CD45RA-negative fraction. The source of this sequence is a man aged 18 to 35 in good health. Some clones in this sample may be carry-over from other donors' samples.

CDR3 loop: CASSQVRLAGTYEQYF. Here the CDR3 DNA reads TGTGCCAGCAGCCAAGTGCGGCTAGCGGGAACCTACGAGCAGTACTTC. V is TRBV14 and J is TRBJ2-7, with TRBD2 matching 9 bases. Germline lookup yields CDR1 SGHDN and CDR2 FVKESK. The ends lost 1 base at V and 2 bases at J; junction bases unmatched: 6. This CDR3 region has 16 residues.